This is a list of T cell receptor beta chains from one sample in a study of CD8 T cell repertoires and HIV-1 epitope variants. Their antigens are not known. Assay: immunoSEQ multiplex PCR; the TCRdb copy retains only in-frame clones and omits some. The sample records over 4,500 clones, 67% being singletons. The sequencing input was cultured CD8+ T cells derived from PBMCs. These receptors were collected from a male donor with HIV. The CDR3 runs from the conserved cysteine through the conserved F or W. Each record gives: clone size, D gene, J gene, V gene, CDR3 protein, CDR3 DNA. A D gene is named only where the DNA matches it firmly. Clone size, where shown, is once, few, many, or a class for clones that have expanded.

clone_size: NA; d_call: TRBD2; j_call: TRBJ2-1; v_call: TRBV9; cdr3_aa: CASSSGPYNEQFF; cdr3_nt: TGTGCCAGCTCTAGCGGGCCCTACAATGAGCAGTTCTTC
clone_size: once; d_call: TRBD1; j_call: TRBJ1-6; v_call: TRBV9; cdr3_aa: CASSVEGTGYNSPLHF; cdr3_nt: TGTGCCAGCAGCGTCGAGGGGACAGGCTATAATTCACCCCTCCACTTT
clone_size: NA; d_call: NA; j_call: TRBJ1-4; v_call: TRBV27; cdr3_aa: CASSLGQGVGKLFF; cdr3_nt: TGTGCCAGCAGTTTGGGGCAGGGAGTTGGAAAACTGTTTTTT
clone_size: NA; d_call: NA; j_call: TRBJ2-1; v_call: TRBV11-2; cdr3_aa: CASSWGEHEQFF; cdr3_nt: TGTGCCAGCAGCTGGGGGGAGCATGAGCAGTTCTTC
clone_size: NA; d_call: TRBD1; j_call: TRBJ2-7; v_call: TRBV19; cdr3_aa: CASSILTGGEQYF; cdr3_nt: TGTGCCAGTAGTATTTTGACAGGGGGCGAGCAGTACTTC
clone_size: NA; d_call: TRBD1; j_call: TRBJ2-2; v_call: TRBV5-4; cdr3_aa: CASSLSPNRGRSGELFF; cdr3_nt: TGTGCCAGCAGCTTGAGCCCCAACAGGGGGCGATCTGGGGAGCTGTTTTTT
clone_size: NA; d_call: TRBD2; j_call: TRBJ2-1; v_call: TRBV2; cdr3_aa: CASSGASGSDNEQFF; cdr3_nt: TGTGCCAGCAGTGGGGCTAGCGGGAGCGACAATGAGCAGTTCTTC
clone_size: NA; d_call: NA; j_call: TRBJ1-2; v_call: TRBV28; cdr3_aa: CASSFSTNYGYTF; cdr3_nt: TGTGCCAGCAGTTTTAGCACGAACTATGGCTACACCTTC
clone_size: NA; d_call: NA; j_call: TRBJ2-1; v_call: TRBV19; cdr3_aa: CASSATGFGEQFF; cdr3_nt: TGTGCCAGTAGTGCGACAGGCTTTGGGGAGCAGTTCTTC
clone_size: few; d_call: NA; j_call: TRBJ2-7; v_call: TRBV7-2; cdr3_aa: CASSLTTGDFYEQYF; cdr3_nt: TGTGCCAGCAGCTTAACTACAGGGGACTTCTACGAGCAGTACTTC
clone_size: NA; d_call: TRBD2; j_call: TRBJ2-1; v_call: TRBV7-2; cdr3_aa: CASSLEPRTSWGNEQFF; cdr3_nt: TGTGCCAGCAGCTTAGAGCCCCGGACTAGCTGGGGCAATGAGCAGTTCTTC
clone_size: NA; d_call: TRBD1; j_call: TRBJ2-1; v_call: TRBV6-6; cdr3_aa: CASSRDSYNEQFF; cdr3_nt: TGTGCCAGCAGCCGGGACAGCTACAATGAGCAGTTCTTC
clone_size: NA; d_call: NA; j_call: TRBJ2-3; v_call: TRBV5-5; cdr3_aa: CASSPDPRSLSTDTQYF; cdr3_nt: TGTGCCAGCAGCCCGGACCCCCGGAGCCTCAGCACAGATACGCAGTATTTT
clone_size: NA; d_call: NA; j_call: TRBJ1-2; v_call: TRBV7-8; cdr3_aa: CASSQDPVELDYGYTF; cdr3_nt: TGCGCCAGCAGCCAAGATCCCGTCGAACTCGACTATGGCTACACCTTC
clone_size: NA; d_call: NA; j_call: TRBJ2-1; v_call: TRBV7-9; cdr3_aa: CASSFLTLPQFF; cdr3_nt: TGTGCCAGCAGCTTTCTAACTCTACCCCAGTTCTTC
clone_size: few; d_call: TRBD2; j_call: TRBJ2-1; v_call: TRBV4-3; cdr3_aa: CASSQEWGGNEQFF; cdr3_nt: TGCGCCAGCAGCCAAGAATGGGGGGGCAATGAGCAGTTCTTC
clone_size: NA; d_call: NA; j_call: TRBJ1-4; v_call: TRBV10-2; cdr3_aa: CASSESTGTNEKLFF; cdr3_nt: TGCGCCAGCAGTGAATCTACAGGAACTAATGAAAAACTGTTTTTT
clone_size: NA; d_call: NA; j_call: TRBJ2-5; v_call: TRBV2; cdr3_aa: CASSETRAETQYF; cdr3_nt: TGTGCCAGCAGTGAAACCAGGGCGGAGACCCAGTACTTC
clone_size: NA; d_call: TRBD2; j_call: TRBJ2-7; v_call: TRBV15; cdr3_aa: CATSRGRGVAYEQYF; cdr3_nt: TGTGCCACCAGCAGAGGTCGGGGGGTGGCCTACGAGCAGTACTTC
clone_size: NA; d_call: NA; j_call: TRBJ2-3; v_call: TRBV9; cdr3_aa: CASSAQVPADTQYF; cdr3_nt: TGTGCCAGCAGCGCACAGGTGCCGGCGGATACGCAGTATTTT
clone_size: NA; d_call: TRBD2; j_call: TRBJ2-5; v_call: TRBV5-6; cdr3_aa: CASSLGLAGVSYQETQYF; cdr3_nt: TGTGCCAGCAGCTTGGGACTAGCGGGGGTCTCGTACCAAGAGACCCAGTACTTC
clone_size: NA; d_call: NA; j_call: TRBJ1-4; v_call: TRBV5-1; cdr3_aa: CASSVTPQGGGEKLFF; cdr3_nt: TGCGCCAGCAGCGTTACCCCACAGGGAGGAGGAGAAAAACTGTTTTTT
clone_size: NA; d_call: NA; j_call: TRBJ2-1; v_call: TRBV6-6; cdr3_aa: CASTPAWENSYNEQFF; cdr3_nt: TGTGCCAGCACTCCCGCCTGGGAGAACTCATACAATGAGCAGTTCTTC
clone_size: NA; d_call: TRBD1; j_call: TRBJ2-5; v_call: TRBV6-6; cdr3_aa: CASSRTGGMETQYF; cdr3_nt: TGTGCCAGCAGCCGGACAGGGGGCATGGAGACCCAGTACTTC
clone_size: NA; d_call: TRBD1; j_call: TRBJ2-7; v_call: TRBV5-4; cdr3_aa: CASSLGQGVREQYF; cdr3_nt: TGTGCCAGCAGCTTAGGACAGGGGGTTCGGGAGCAGTACTTC
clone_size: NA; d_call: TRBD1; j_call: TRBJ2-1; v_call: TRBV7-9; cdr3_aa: CASSLVRGQLSNEQFF; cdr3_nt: TGTGCCAGCAGCTTAGTTCGGGGACAGCTCTCCAATGAGCAGTTCTTC
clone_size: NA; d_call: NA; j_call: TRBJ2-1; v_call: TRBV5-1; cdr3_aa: CASSLSSRYNEQFF; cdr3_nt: TGCGCCAGCAGCCTAAGCTCCCGTTACAATGAGCAGTTCTTC
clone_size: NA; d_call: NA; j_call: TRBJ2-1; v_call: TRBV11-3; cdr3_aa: CASSLGNGPGYAPYNEQFF; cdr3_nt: TGTGCCAGCAGCTTAGGAAATGGGCCGGGGTATGCTCCATACAATGAGCAGTTCTTC
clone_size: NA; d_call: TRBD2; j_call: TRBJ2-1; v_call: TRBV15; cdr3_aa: CATSIGTREYNEQFF; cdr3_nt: TGTGCCACCAGCATTGGGACTAGGGAGTACAATGAGCAGTTCTTC
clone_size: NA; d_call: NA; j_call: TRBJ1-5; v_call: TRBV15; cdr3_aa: CATSRVYKGSEYQPQHF; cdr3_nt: TGTGCCACCAGCAGAGTCTATAAGGGCAGTGAGTATCAGCCCCAGCATTTT
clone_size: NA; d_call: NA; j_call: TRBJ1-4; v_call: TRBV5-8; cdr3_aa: CASTAYVGANEKLFF; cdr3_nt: TGTGCCAGCACCGCCTATGTCGGAGCTAATGAAAAACTGTTTTTT
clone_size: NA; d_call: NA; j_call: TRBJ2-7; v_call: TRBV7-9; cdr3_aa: CASSLALAGYEQYF; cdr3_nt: TGTGCCAGCAGCTTAGCTCTAGCTGGGTACGAGCAGTACTTC
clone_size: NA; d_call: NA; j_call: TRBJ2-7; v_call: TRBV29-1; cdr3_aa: CSVEGTQGRTYEQYF; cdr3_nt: TGCAGCGTTGAAGGAACCCAGGGGAGGACCTACGAGCAGTACTTC
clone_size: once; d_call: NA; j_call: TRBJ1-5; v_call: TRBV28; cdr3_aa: CASSLEGYQPQHF; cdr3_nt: TGTGCCAGCAGTTTAGAGGGGTATCAGCCCCAGCATTTT
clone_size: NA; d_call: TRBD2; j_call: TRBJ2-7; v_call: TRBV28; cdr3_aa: CASTNEGLSYEQYF; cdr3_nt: TGTGCCAGCACTAACGAGGGACTATCCTACGAGCAGTACTTC
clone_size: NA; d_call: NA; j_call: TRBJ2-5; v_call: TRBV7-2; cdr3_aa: CASSPGGQETQYF; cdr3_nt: TGTGCCAGCAGCCCAGGGGGGCAAGAGACCCAGTACTTC
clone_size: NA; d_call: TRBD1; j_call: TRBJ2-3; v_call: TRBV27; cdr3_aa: CASSSGQGLSDTQYF; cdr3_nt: TGTGCCAGCAGCTCGGGACAGGGGCTCTCAGATACGCAGTATTTT
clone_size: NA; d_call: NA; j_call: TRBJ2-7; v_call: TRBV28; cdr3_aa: CASSLGVIAVDYEQYF; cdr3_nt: TGTGCCAGCAGTTTGGGGGTCATAGCGGTCGACTACGAGCAGTACTTC
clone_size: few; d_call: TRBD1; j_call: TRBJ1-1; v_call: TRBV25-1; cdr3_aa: CASSARGLMNTEAFF; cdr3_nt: TGTGCCAGCAGTGCCAGGGGGCTAATGAACACTGAAGCTTTCTTT
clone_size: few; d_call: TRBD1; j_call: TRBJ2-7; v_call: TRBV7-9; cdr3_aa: CASSSDPLRTGSSYEQYF; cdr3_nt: TGTGCCAGCAGCTCAGACCCGCTGAGGACAGGGAGCTCCTACGAGCAGTACTTC
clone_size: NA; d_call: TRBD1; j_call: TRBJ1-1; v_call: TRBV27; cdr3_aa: CASTFPGGTGGHTEAFF; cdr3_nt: TGTGCCAGCACCTTCCCGGGCGGGACAGGGGGACACACTGAAGCTTTCTTT
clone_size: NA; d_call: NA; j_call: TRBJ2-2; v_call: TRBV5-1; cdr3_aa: CASSLLGTGELFF; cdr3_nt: TGCGCCAGCAGCTTATTGGGCACCGGGGAGCTGTTTTTT
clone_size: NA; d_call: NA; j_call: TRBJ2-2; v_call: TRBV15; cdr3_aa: CATSRSRENTGELFF; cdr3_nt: TGTGCCACCAGCCGTAGCAGGGAGAACACCGGGGAGCTGTTTTTT
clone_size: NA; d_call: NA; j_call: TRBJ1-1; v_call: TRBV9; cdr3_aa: CASSLTGEAFF; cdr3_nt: TGTGCCAGCAGCTTAACAGGTGAAGCTTTCTTT
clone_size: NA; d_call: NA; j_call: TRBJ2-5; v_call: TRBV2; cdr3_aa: CASSVNKESAQYF; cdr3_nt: TGTGCCAGCAGTGTCAACAAAGAATCTGCCCAGTACTTC
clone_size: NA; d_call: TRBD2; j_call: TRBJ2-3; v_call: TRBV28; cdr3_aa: CASRRDYDTDTQYF; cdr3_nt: TGTGCCAGCAGACGGGACTACGACACAGATACGCAGTATTTT